This T cell receptor beta chain was identified during a study of graft-versus-host responses after intestinal transplantation. Study-wide findings and caveats: Investigators detected GvH clones in recipient marrow, with some emerging earlier in ileum or blood.

Sequencing was performed with immunoSEQ multiplex PCR; in TCRdb, only in-frame clones are kept and a portion is missing. The sample contains about 85,000 clones, over 80% of which appear only once. There are a few counts of this clone. Its antigen is still unknown. This TCR was sampled from a human donor who received an intestinal transplant. Specimen: unstimulated CD8+ T cells sorted from spleen or lymph node cells, collected before intestinal transplant.

CDR3 DNA sequence: TGTGCCAGCAGACGGAGTCCCTCCTACGAGCAGTACTTC. It specifies CASRRSPSYEQYF. The rearrangement uses TRBV2 and TRBJ2-7; D not resolved. The germline CDR1 and CDR2 sequences are SNHLY and FYNNEI. CDR3 length equals 13 residues. V lost 6 bases and J lost 0, with 9 bases in between.